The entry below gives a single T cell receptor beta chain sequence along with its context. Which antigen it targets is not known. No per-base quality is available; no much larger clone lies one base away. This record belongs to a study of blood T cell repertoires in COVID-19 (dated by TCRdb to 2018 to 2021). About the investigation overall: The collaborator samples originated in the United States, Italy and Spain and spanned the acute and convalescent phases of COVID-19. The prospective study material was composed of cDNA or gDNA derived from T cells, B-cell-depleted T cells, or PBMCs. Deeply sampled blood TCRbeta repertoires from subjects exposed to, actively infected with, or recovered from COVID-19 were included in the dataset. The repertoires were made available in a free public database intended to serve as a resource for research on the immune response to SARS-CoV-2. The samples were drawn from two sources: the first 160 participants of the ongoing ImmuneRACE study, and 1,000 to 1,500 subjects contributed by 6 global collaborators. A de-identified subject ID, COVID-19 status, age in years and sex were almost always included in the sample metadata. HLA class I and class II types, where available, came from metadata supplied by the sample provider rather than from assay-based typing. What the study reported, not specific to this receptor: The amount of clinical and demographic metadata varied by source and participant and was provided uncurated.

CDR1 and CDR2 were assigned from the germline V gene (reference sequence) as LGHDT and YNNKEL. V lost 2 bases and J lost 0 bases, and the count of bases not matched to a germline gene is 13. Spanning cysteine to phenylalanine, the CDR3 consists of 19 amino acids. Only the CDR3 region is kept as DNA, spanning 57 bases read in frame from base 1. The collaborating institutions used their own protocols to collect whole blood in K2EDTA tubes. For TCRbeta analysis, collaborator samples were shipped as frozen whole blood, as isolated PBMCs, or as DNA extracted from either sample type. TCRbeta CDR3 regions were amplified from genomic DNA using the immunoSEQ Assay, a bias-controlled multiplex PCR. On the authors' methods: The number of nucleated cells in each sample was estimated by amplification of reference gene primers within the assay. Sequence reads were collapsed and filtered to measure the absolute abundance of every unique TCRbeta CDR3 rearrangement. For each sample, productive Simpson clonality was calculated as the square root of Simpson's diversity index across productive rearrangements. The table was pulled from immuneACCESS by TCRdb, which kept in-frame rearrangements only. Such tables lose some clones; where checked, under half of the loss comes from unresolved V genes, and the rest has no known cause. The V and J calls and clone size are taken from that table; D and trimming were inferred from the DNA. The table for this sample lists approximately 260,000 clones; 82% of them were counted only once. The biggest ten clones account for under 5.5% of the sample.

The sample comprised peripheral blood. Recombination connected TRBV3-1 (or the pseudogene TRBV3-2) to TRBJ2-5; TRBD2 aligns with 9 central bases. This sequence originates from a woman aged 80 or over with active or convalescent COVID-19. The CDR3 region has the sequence CASSQRLGAGGNDQETQYF. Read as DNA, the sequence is TGTGCCAGCAGCCAACGCCTTGGGGCGGGGGGGAACGACCAAGAGACCCAGTACTTC.